This T cell receptor beta chain was captured by sequencing in a study of radiotherapy plus CTLA-4 blockade in lung cancer. Across the whole study: Patients showed objective responses in over 15% of cases, and disease control was achieved by 25% to 35%. The study's findings and limits: Interferon-beta, together with early blood T cell clone dynamics, reportedly best predicted response. Tumor-derived TCR clones expanded in blood after radiotherapy plus ipilimumab.

This CDR3 is 13 amino acids long. Germline CDR1 SGHRS, CDR2 YFSETQ. V was clipped by 0 bases and J by 2 bases, with 6 bases between them. Produced via immunoSEQ multiplex PCR; TCRdb's table is partial and in-frame only. The data show about 78,000 clones, with approximately 86% seen just once and just over 2% held by the top ten. This clone was seen only a few times. The antigen remains undetermined. The sequencing used peripheral blood, collected from a patient treated with radiotherapy plus ipilimumab. This TCR was sampled from a human donor with non-small cell lung cancer who had a partial response to radiotherapy plus ipilimumab. J is TRBJ2-7 and V is TRBV5-1; D remains ambiguous. CDR3 DNA sequence: TGCGCCAGCAGCTTGGAGCTGACCTACGAGCAGTACTTC. It translates to CASSLELTYEQYF.